These 32 T cell receptor beta chains came from one sample sequenced in a study of T cells in Graves' hyperthyroidism and ophthalmopathy. RNA transcripts provided the source from which TCR beta CDR3 regions were amplified. First-round RT-PCR with HTBI primers amplified the TCR CDR3 region. One entry per CDR3 protein results from TCRdb running MiXCR on the multiplex PCR reads. The table records about 210,000 distinct CDR3 sequences, 15% to 20% of them present only once. The specimen sequenced was blood. Every receptor here comes from a man aged 50 to 60 with Graves' hyperthyroidism.

This clonotype was observed a single time. CDR3 residues: CASSSSSLGSYEQYF. In DNA, the CDR3 is TGTGCCAGCAGCTCTAGTTCACTAGGATCCTACGAGCAGTACTTC. This rearrangement joins TRBV7-2 to TRBJ2-7; TRBD2 is a possible D gene (5 bases). The CDR3 spans 15 residues. CDR1 is SGHTA, CDR2 FQGNSA, per germline. V lost 4 bases and J 1 base, leaving 14 bases between the germline ends.

The V call is TRBV20-1, the J call TRBJ2-2; D might be TRBD1 or TRBD2, each matching 5 bases. Germline CDR1 reads DFQATT; CDR2 reads SNEGSKA (reference sequence). The CDR3 runs 14 residues. The V gene lost 6 bases and the J gene lost 5 bases, with 16 bases spanning the gap. Here the CDR3 DNA reads TGCAGTGCCTTCCGACCCAGGGAGACCGGGGAGCTGTTTTTT. Its translation is CSAFRPRETGELFF.

The chain recombines TRBV5-6 with TRBJ2-1; 7 bases match TRBD1. Germline V lookup: CDR1 SGHDT, CDR2 YYEEEE. Trimming removed 2 bases from V and 0 bases from J; junction bases left unmatched: 2. This CDR3 region has 15 residues. Here the CDR3 reads CASSFDRVSYNEQFF. CDR3 DNA: TGTGCCAGCAGCTTTGACAGGGTCTCCTACAATGAGCAGTTCTTC.

This clonotype was counted many times. The rearrangement links TRBV5-5 to TRBJ2-7; no definite D call. Trimming shortened V by 0 bases and J by 3 bases, and 13 bases separated the two germline ends. The CDR3 covers 15 residues. Germline V gene lookup returns CDR1 SGHKS and CDR2 YYEKEE (reference sequence). The CDR3 here is CASSLGGTALYEQYF. In nucleotides, the CDR3 is TGTGCCAGCAGCTTGGGAGGAACAGCCCTCTACGAGCAGTACTTC.

This clonotype was seen ten or more times. V usage is TRBV2 and J usage is TRBJ2-3; the match to TRBD1 covers 12 bases. The CDR3 is 15 amino acids. Germline trimming cut 6 bases from V and 5 bases from J; bases unmatched to any gene: 6. Germline CDR1 is SNHLY and CDR2 is FYNNEI. The CDR3 DNA follows: TGTGCCAGCAGGACCGGGACAGGGGGCGTAGATACGCAGTATTTT. Protein: CASRTGTGGVDTQYF.

The CDR3: CASSLGTSGKGDTQYF. In DNA form, the CDR3 reads TGTGCCAGCAGCCTAGGGACTAGCGGGAAGGGAGATACGCAGTATTTT. The V and J genes are TRBV28 and TRBJ2-3, with 13 nucleotides matching TRBD2. The CDR3 has 16 residues. From germline, CDR1 is MDHEN and CDR2 SYDVKM. Unmatched junction bases numbered 8, after V lost 6 bases and J lost 5 bases.

This chain uses TRBV12-3 or TRBV12-4 with TRBJ1-5; TRBD1 agrees at 8 bases. There are 19 residues in the CDR3. Unmatched junction bases numbered 16, after V lost 6 bases and J lost 0 bases. CDR3 amino acids: CASSRYRTGTTYSNQPQHF. The CDR3 nucleotides are TGTGCCAGCAGCCGTTACCGGACAGGGACGACTTATAGCAATCAGCCCCAGCATTTT.

This clonotype was observed many times. This rearrangement joins TRBV7-3 to TRBJ2-5; D unresolved. The V gene lost 0 bases and the J gene lost 5 bases, with 7 bases spanning the gap. Germline lookup yields CDR1 SGHTA and CDR2 FQGTGA. This CDR3 has 13 residues. The CDR3 region is CASSLTGEETQYF. CDR3 DNA sequence: TGTGCCAGCAGCTTAACGGGCGAGGAGACCCAGTACTTC.

In its sample, this clonotype was seen many times. This chain links TRBV3-1 with TRBJ1-6; no firm D call. The germline V gene has CDR1 LGHDT and CDR2 YNNKEL (reference sequence). Trimming stripped 5 bases from V and 10 bases from J, with 15 bases between. The CDR3 length is 14 residues. The CDR3 DNA reads TGTGCCAGCAGCTTTAAAGGGAGAAGCTCACCCCTCCACTTT. This translates into CASSFKGRSSPLHF.

Details on this clonotype: This sequence may be a read error, since a much larger clone differs from it by one base. V and J are TRBV7-9 and TRBJ2-1; D unresolved. This CDR3 is built from 14 residues. Germline V gives CDR1 SEHNR, CDR2 FQNEAQ (reference sequence). Written as DNA, the CDR3 is TGTGCCAGCAGCTTAGACACAGAATACAATGAGAAGTTCTTC. This gives the protein CASSLDTEYNEKFF.

This clonotype was observed a handful of times. This chain joins TRBV14 and TRBJ1-4, with D maybe TRBD1 (5 bases). Germline V gene sequence: CDR1 SGHDN, CDR2 FVKESK. V gave up 4 bases and J gave up 10 bases, with 13 bases separating them. The length of the CDR3 is 13 residues. CDR3 nucleotide sequence: TGTGCCAGCAGCCGAGGGACGGCGGGAAAACTGTTTTTT. Residues: CASSRGTAGKLFF.

This clonotype was seen a few times. The chain combines TRBV7-6 with TRBJ2-1; TRBD1 agrees at 9 bases. V was clipped by 1 base and J by 7 bases; unmatched bases: 5. The CDR3 contains 15 residues. Germline CDR1 and CDR2: SGHVS and FNYEAQ. In nucleotides, the CDR3 is TGTGCCAGCAGCTTAGGGGGACAGGGAGCAAATGAGCAGTTCTTC. Encoded protein: CASSLGGQGANEQFF.

This clonotype occurred once. The rearrangement links TRBV28 to TRBJ2-7, with a possible D match to TRBD2 (6 bases). This CDR3 spans 14 amino acids. Deletions cut 3 bases from V and 0 bases from J, with 9 bases between. Germline CDR1 and CDR2: MDHEN and SYDVKM. The CDR3 nucleotides are TGTGCCAGCAGTTTGGGACTGCGCTCCTACGAGCAGTACTTC. The encoded protein is CASSLGLRSYEQYF.

The sample holds a few counts of this clonotype. The rearrangement uses TRBV10-3 and TRBJ2-3, with 8 positions matching TRBD1. The CDR3 covers 14 residues. V shed 6 bases and J 3 bases; nucleotides not matched to a gene: 5. The V gene's germline CDR1 is ENHRY and CDR2 SYGVKD. Here the CDR3 DNA reads TGTGCCATCAGGACAGGGGTGGGGACAGATACGCAGTATTTT. This encodes CAIRTGVGTDTQYF.

This clonotype showed up many times. This rearrangement joins TRBV28 to TRBJ1-5; TRBD1 is a possible D gene (5 bases). This CDR3 has 14 amino acids. Germline V gene lookup returns CDR1 MDHEN and CDR2 SYDVKM. The V end was cut by 5 bases, the J end by 3 bases, with 11 bases between. CDR3 sequence: CASSEDSPNQPQHF. The CDR3 DNA sequence: TGTGCCAGCAGTGAAGACAGCCCCAATCAGCCCCAGCATTTT.

V gene TRBV7-2 combines with J gene TRBJ1-1; D remains unclear. The V and J ends lost 1 base and 1 base respectively, with 16 bases between them. Germline V CDR1 and CDR2: SGHTA, FQGNSA. CDR3 size: 17 residues. In DNA form, the CDR3 reads TGTGCCAGCAGCTTAGTGGGGAGAAACCCGGGGAACACTGAAGCTTTCTTT. Protein product: CASSLVGRNPGNTEAFF.

This clonotype was seen repeatedly, ten times or more. The chain employs TRBV6-1 and TRBJ1-1, with D hard to call. The CDR3 has 11 residues. CDR1 is MNHNS, CDR2 SASEGT, per germline. V was pared by 6 bases and J by 4 bases, with 6 bases between. The CDR3 bases are TGTGCCAGCAGCACACTCACTGAAGCTTTCTTT. Translated: CASSTLTEAFF.

Regarding this clonotype: This may be a read error, as it is one base from a much larger clone. The chain is built from TRBV7-2 and TRBJ2-3; D gene unclear. Trimming left V 4 bases short and J 2 bases short, with 10 bases between. Germline CDR1 SGHTA, CDR2 FQGNSA. This CDR3 contains 14 residues. CDR3 region: CASSSNSITDTQYF. In DNA, the CDR3 is TGTGCCAGCAGCTCTAATAGTATCACAGATACGCAGTATTTT. Full variable domain (remainder filled in from reference TRBV7-2 and TRBJ2-3): GAGVSQSPSNKVTEKGKDVELRCDPISGHTALYWYRQSLGQGLEFLIYFQGNSAPDKSGLPSDRFSAERTGGSVSTLTIQRTQQEDSAVYLCASSSNSITDTQYFGPGTRLTVL.

There are a few counts of this clonotype. V and J are TRBV27 and TRBJ2-1; TRBD2 aligns across 9 bases. The CDR3 extends over 15 amino acids. Germline trimming cut 2 bases from V and 9 bases from J; bases unmatched to any gene: 8. The germline CDR1 and CDR2 sequences are MNHEY and SMNVEV (reference sequence). CDR3 nucleotides: TGTGCCAGCAGTTTACGGCGGGAGGGCCTCATTGAGCAGTTCTTC. This codes for CASSLRREGLIEQFF.

The V call is TRBV20-1, the J call TRBJ2-7; D is undetermined. This CDR3 spans 10 amino acids. V lost 0 bases and J lost 9, with 6 bases in between. Germline V gives CDR1 DFQATT, CDR2 SNEGSKA (reference sequence). In DNA form, the CDR3 reads TGCAGTGCTAGAGATATCGGGCAGTACTTC. Its protein is CSARDIGQYF.

This clonotype was seen repeatedly, ten times or more. This chain joins TRBV18 and TRBJ2-2; the match to TRBD1 covers 7 bases. The CDR3 spans 15 residues. Looked up from germline, CDR1 is KGHSH and CDR2 is LQKENI. V was pared by 4 bases and J by 0 bases, with 2 bases of the junction left unmatched. CDR3 residues: CASSQGQTNTGELFF. DNA of the CDR3: TGTGCCAGCTCACAGGGACAGACGAACACCGGGGAGCTGTTTTTT.

This clonotype was seen more than once but under ten times. The chain joins TRBV19 to TRBJ1-2; a possible D gene is TRBD1 (5 bases). The germline V gene has CDR1 LNHDA and CDR2 SQIVND (reference sequence). Trimming removed 7 bases from V and 3 bases from J, with 15 bases in between. The CDR3 contains 14 residues. The CDR3, as DNA: TGTGCCAGTACTCAGCGCAGGGTTGACTATGGCTACACCTTC. Translated, it gives CASTQRRVDYGYTF.

This chain links TRBV5-6 with TRBJ1-1; 7 nucleotides agree with TRBD1. The CDR3 covers 14 residues. Germline lookup yields CDR1 SGHDT and CDR2 YYEEEE. Trimming cost V 5 bases and J 4 bases; bases outside gene matches: 8. The chain's CDR3 is CASSLRQGGTEAFF. In DNA form, the CDR3 reads TGTGCCAGCAGTTTAAGACAGGGTGGCACTGAAGCTTTCTTT.

This clonotype was counted ten times or more. The chain joins TRBV18 to TRBJ2-1, with D possibly matching TRBD2 (5 bases). V was cut by 0 bases and J by 7 bases, with 10 bases left in between. Germline V gene lookup returns CDR1 KGHSH and CDR2 LQKENI. The CDR3 is 14 amino acids. The CDR3 is CASSPPRGSNEQFF. The CDR3 region has the DNA TGTGCCAGCTCACCACCGAGAGGGAGTAATGAGCAGTTCTTC.

The table lists this clonotype with many counts. The chain recombines TRBV7-9 with TRBJ2-1, with 12 bases matching TRBD2. V shed 3 bases, J shed 7 bases, and the junction held 7 bases outside the gene matches. Germline V lookup: CDR1 SEHNR, CDR2 FQNEAQ (reference sequence). There are 16 residues in the CDR3. CDR3 region: CASSFLAGGLWNEQFF. The CDR3 DNA sequence: TGTGCCAGCAGCTTCCTAGCGGGAGGGCTCTGGAATGAGCAGTTCTTC.

This clonotype was seen only a few times. The J gene is TRBJ1-4, the V gene TRBV4-2, with D perhaps matching TRBD1 (6 bases). Germline V CDR1 and CDR2: LGHNA, YNFKEQ. Trimming cost V 0 bases and J 2 bases, with 10 bases left between them. The CDR3 covers 16 residues. The CDR3 nucleotides read TGTGCCAGCAGCCAAGAACAGGGTTTCACTAATGAAAAACTGTTTTTT. Amino acid sequence: CASSQEQGFTNEKLFF.

Points on this clonotype: The missing conserved phenylalanine or tryptophan at the end of this CDR3 makes a read error likely. The rearrangement uses TRBV28 and TRBJ2-5; TRBD1 aligns across 7 bases. The CDR3 is 13 amino acids. J gave up 4 bases and V 2 bases, and 1 base lay outside the gene matches. Germline-derived CDR1 and CDR2 are MDHEN and SYDVKM. CDR3 protein: CASSLGDRETQYL. In nucleotides, the CDR3 is TGTGCCAGCAGTTTAGGGGACAGAGAGACCCAGTACCTC.

The chain recombines TRBV7-2 with TRBJ2-4, with a weak D call TRBD2 (6 bases). With 6 bases removed from V and 6 bases from J, the gap between germline ends came to 6 bases. Germline CDR1 reads SGHTA; CDR2 reads FQGNSA. The CDR3 is 11 residues long. The CDR3 DNA reads as TGTGCCAGCAGGGGGGGAAACATTCAGTACTTC. Translation: CASRGGNIQYF.

The J gene is TRBJ2-7, the V gene TRBV5-1, with 10 bases aligning to TRBD2. Germline V lookup: CDR1 SGHRS, CDR2 YFSETQ. With 0 bases clipped from V and 2 bases from J, the junction kept 5 bases outside the gene matches. The CDR3 has 16 amino acids. CDR3 nucleotide sequence: TGCGCCAGCAGCTTGGCCAAGACTAGCGGGCCCTACGAGCAGTACTTC. It encodes CASSLAKTSGPYEQYF.

The table lists this clonotype with many counts. The chain combines TRBV5-1 with TRBJ2-1, with 11 bases matching TRBD2. CDR1 is SGHRS, CDR2 YFSETQ, per germline. This CDR3 has 16 amino acids. With 3 bases clipped from V and 12 bases from J, the junction kept 14 bases outside the gene matches. CDR3 sequence (DNA): TGCGCCAGCAGCTCCTCAACTAGCGGGAGACCCGGGGGGCAGTTCTTC. Translation: CASSSSTSGRPGGQFF.

This clonotype has ten or more counts. The genes are TRBV27 and TRBJ2-7, with TRBD2 matching 7 bases. Germline CDR1 is MNHEY and CDR2 is SMNVEV (reference sequence). This CDR3 is built from 15 residues. V trimming: 6 bases; J trimming: 1 base; junction bases outside the gene matches: 9. CDR3 DNA sequence: TGTGCCAGCAGCCGAAGCGGGAAAGGGTCCTACGAGCAGTACTTC. Its protein is CASSRSGKGSYEQYF.

The V gene is TRBV7-3, the J gene TRBJ2-1, with 8 bases fitting TRBD1. V trimming: 3 bases; J trimming: 4 bases; junction bases outside the gene matches: 5. The CDR3 sequence is 15 residues long. CDR1 and CDR2 from the germline V gene are SGHTA and FQGTGA. The CDR3 DNA reads as TGTGCCAGCAGCTTCGACAGGGGCGAGTACAATGAGCAGTTCTTC. This sequence encodes CASSFDRGEYNEQFF.